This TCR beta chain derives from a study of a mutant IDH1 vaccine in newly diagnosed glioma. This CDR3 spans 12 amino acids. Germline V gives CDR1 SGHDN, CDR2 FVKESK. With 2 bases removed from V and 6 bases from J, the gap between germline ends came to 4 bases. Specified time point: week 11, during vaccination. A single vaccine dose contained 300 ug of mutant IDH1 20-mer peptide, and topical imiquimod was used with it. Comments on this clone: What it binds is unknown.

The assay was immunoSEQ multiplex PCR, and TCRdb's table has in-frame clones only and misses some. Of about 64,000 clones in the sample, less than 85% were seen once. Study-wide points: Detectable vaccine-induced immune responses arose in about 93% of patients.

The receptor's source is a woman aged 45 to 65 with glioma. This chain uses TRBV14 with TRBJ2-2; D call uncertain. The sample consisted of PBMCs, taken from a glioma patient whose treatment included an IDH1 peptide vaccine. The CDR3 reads CASSQHPGELFF. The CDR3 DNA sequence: TGTGCCAGCAGCCAACACCCCGGGGAGCTGTTTTTT.